The 19 T cell receptor beta chains in this list originate from one sample, sequenced in a study of CD4+ T cells in melanoma. Only in-frame clones appear in the TCRdb table, and some are missing; sequencing was by immunoSEQ multiplex PCR. The data hold approximately 110,000 clones, with 92% observed a single time. What was sequenced was peripheral blood. Every receptor here comes from a human donor with melanoma.

The chain is built from TRBV9 and TRBJ1-4; 7 bases align to TRBD1. The CDR3 sequence is 19 residues long. The germline gives CDR1 SGDLS, CDR2 YYNGEE. V lost 6 bases and J lost 7; bases outside the gene matches: 24. CDR3 loop: CASTLGEGASSGIGEKLFF. DNA for the CDR3: TGTGCCAGCACCCTGGGGGAGGGGGCGAGTTCGGGGATCGGTGAAAAACTGTTTTTT. Based on the CDR3 plus reference TRBV9 and TRBJ1-4, the full variable domain is DSGVTQTPKHLITATGQRVTLRCSPRSGDLSVYWYQQSLDQGLQFLIQYYNGEERAKGNILERFSAQQFPDLHSELNLSSLELGDSALYFCASTLGEGASSGIGEKLFFGSGTQLSVL.

The V gene is TRBV7-2, the J gene TRBJ2-7, with unresolved D. The CDR3 contains 16 residues. Germline V gene sequence: CDR1 SGHTA, CDR2 FQGNSA. V was clipped by 1 base and J by 0 bases, with 13 bases between them. The CDR3, as DNA: TGTGCCAGCAGCTTAGGGGCCTCACGGCTCTCCTACGAGCAGTACTTC. Encoded protein: CASSLGASRLSYEQYF.

Here the CDR3 DNA reads TGTGCCAGCAGCCTAGACTCGGGACAGGGGGCCGCGACTAATGAAAAACTGTTTTTT. This codes for CASSLDSGQGAATNEKLFF. This chain uses TRBV4-2 with TRBJ1-4, with TRBD1 matching over 12 bases. The CDR3 runs 19 residues. Trimming took 4 bases from V and 2 from J; bases not matched to a gene: 11. The germline CDR1 and CDR2 sequences are LGHNA and YNFKEQ.

This sequence joins TRBV5-1 and TRBJ2-1; 11 bases fit TRBD2. J was trimmed by 9 bases and V by 3 bases; bases with no gene match: 14. Per the germline V gene, CDR1 is SGHRS and CDR2 is YFSETQ. This CDR3 has 17 amino acids. The CDR3 DNA is TGCGCCAGCAGCTCTGGGGCCACTAGCGGGAGTTTCGGTGAGCAGTTCTTC. Protein sequence: CASSSGATSGSFGEQFF.

J is TRBJ1-2 and V is TRBV4-2, with 9 bases fitting TRBD1. The ends lost 2 bases at V and 5 bases at J; junction bases unmatched: 3. Germline CDR1 reads LGHNA; CDR2 reads YNFKEQ. The CDR3 contains 14 residues. The DNA of the CDR3 is TGTGCCAGCAGCCAAACAGGGGGCGGGTATGGCTACACCTTC. It is translated as CASSQTGGGYGYTF.

This clone was found a few times. The V and J genes are TRBV6-4 and TRBJ2-7, with 10 nucleotides matching TRBD2. CDR3 size: 20 residues. The V and J ends lost 6 bases and 7 bases, in that order; junction bases with no gene match: 27. Germline lookup yields CDR1 MRHNA and CDR2 SNTAGT. The CDR3 coding sequence is TGTGCCAGCAGGAATCCGACAGCAGTCGGGACTAGCGACATCCCGGGGGAGCAGTACTTC. This encodes CASRNPTAVGTSDIPGEQYF.

The rearrangement links TRBV12-5 to TRBJ2-1; 12 bases map to TRBD2. The CDR3 is 15 amino acids. The trim removed 4 bases at V and 5 bases at J, leaving 3 bases unmatched. Germline values: CDR1 LGHNT, CDR2 FRNRAP. The CDR3: CASGSGTSGHNEQFF. The CDR3 bases are TGTGCTAGTGGTTCCGGGACTAGCGGGCACAATGAGCAGTTCTTC. The entire variable domain, with the rest obtained from reference TRBV12-5 and TRBJ2-1, is as follows: DARVTQTPRHKVTEMGQEVTMRCQPILGHNTVFWYRQTMMQGLELLAYFRNRAPLDDSGMPKDRFSAEMPDATLATLKIQPSEPRDSAVYFCASGSGTSGHNEQFFGPGTRLTVL.

The chain uses TRBV28 and TRBJ1-5; 7 bases are shared with TRBD1. Germline CDR1 is MDHEN and CDR2 is SYDVKM. This CDR3 region has 13 residues. The J segment lost 4 bases and the V segment lost 8 bases, leaving 5 bases of the junction unmatched. This chain's CDR3 is CASQFRGNQPQHF. CDR3 nucleotide sequence: TGTGCCAGCCAATTCAGGGGGAATCAGCCCCAGCATTTT.

The chain has TRBV19 and TRBJ2-7, with 7 bases that match TRBD2. Per the germline V gene, CDR1 is LNHDA and CDR2 is SQIVND (reference sequence). The CDR3 extends over 14 amino acids. The CDR3 sequence is CATQEASGAYEQYF. The CDR3 coding sequence is TGTGCTACCCAGGAGGCTAGCGGTGCCTACGAGCAGTACTTC.

This clone was picked up one time. The V call is TRBV5-3, the J call TRBJ2-7, with 10 bases lining up with TRBD2. TRBV5-3 is annotated as an ORF whose role is uncertain. V gave up 3 bases and J gave up 1 base; unmatched junction bases: 10. The CDR3 covers 17 residues. The DNA for the CDR3 is TGTGCCAGAAGCTCTTTAGCGGGGGGCCATACTTCCTACGAGCAGTACTTC. It specifies CARSSLAGGHTSYEQYF.

The chain is built from TRBV10-3 and TRBJ2-7; D is perhaps TRBD2 (6 bases). V was shortened by 7 bases and J by 0 bases, with 16 bases between the two germline ends. The CDR3 length is 15 residues. Germline CDR1 is ENHRY and CDR2 is SYGVKD. Written as DNA, the CDR3 is TGTGCCATCACACCCCGGGACTGGGTCTCCTACGAGCAGTACTTC. This translates into CAITPRDWVSYEQYF.

V gene TRBV18 combines with J gene TRBJ2-5, with D possibly being TRBD1 or TRBD2 (6 bases each). The length of the CDR3 is 14 residues. V dropped 5 bases and J dropped 5 bases, with 15 bases sitting between them. CDR1 and CDR2 (germline): KGHSH, LQKENI. CDR3 sequence reads: CASSSQPGAETQYF. CDR3 in DNA: TGTGCCAGCTCATCACAACCGGGGGCTGAGACCCAGTACTTC.

The chain employs TRBV29-1 and TRBJ1-1; 7 nucleotides line up with TRBD1. This CDR3 spans 14 amino acids. The germline V gene encodes CDR1 SQVTM and CDR2 ANQGSEA. V lost 7 bases to trimming and J lost 3 bases; unmatched junction nucleotides: 11. CDR3 in amino acids: CSGKGTEDYTEAFF. In DNA, the CDR3 is TGCAGCGGAAAGGGGACAGAAGATTACACTGAAGCTTTCTTT.

This clone was detected only once. The chain employs TRBV5-8 and TRBJ2-7; tentatively, D is TRBD2 (6 bases). CDR1 is SGHTS and CDR2 is YDEGEE in the germline V gene. V dropped 1 base and J dropped 3 bases, with 14 bases sitting between them. CDR3 length: 15 residues. The CDR3 coding sequence is TGTGCCAGCAGCTTGCGAGAGCCGGGAGTCTACGAGCAGTACTTC. The encoded protein is CASSLREPGVYEQYF.

The gene calls are TRBV5-1 and TRBJ1-5, with 7 bases identical to TRBD1. J gave up 7 bases and V 4 bases, and 8 bases lay outside the gene matches. CDR3 length: 14 amino acids. The germline gives CDR1 SGHRS, CDR2 YFSETQ. The CDR3, as DNA: TGCGCCAGCAGCCCAGGGGGGAAAGGACAGCCCCAGCATTTT. It is translated as CASSPGGKGQPQHF.

The chain carries TRBV2 and TRBJ2-1, with 9 bases matching TRBD2. CDR1 is SNHLY, CDR2 FYNNEI, per germline. There are 15 residues in the CDR3. Germline trimming cut 4 bases from V and 7 bases from J; bases unmatched to any gene: 8. CDR3 region: CASSAAGGPGNEQFF. Written as DNA, the CDR3 is TGTGCCAGCAGTGCTGCGGGGGGGCCAGGTAATGAGCAGTTCTTC.

The chain carries TRBV5-1 and TRBJ1-1; D call uncertain. This CDR3 has 13 residues. V lost 6 bases and J lost 0, with 9 bases in between. Per germline, CDR1 SGHRS and CDR2 YFSETQ. CDR3 amino acids: CASTADLNTEAFF. Here the CDR3 DNA reads TGCGCCAGCACTGCAGACCTGAACACTGAAGCTTTCTTT.

CDR3 DNA sequence: TGCAGCGTTCGGCCCCTTTCCGGAGAGACCCAGTACTTC. It yields the protein CSVRPLSGETQYF. The chain employs TRBV29-1 and TRBJ2-5; the D is unclear. The CDR3 extends over 13 amino acids. The germline V and J ends were trimmed by 5 bases and 4 bases, with 14 bases remaining between them. CDR1 is SQVTM, CDR2 ANQGSEA, per germline.

This rearrangement joins TRBV4-3 to TRBJ2-1; D is uncertain. V lost 0 bases and J lost 2, with 14 bases in between. CDR1 is LGHNA, CDR2 YSLEER, per germline. This CDR3 is 17 amino acids long. The CDR3 sequence: CASSQELAVSAYNEQFF. In DNA form, the CDR3 reads TGCGCCAGCAGCCAAGAATTAGCTGTCTCCGCCTACAATGAGCAGTTCTTC.